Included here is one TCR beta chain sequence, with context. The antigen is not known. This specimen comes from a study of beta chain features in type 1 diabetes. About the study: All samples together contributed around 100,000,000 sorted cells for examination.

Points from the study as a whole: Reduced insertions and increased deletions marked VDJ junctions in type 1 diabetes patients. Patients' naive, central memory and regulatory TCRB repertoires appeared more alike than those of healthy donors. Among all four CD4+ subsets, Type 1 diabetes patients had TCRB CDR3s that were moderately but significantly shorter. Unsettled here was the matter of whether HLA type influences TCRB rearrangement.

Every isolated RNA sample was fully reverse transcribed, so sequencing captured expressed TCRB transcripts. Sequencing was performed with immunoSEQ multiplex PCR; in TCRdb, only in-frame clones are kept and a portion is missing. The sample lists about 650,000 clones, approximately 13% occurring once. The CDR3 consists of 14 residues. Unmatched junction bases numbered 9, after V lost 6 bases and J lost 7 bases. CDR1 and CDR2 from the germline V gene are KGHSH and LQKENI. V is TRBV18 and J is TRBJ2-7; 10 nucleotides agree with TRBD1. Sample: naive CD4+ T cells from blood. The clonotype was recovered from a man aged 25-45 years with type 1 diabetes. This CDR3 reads CASSPGTGAGEQYF. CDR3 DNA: TGTGCCAGCTCTCCCGGGACAGGGGCCGGGGAGCAGTACTTC.